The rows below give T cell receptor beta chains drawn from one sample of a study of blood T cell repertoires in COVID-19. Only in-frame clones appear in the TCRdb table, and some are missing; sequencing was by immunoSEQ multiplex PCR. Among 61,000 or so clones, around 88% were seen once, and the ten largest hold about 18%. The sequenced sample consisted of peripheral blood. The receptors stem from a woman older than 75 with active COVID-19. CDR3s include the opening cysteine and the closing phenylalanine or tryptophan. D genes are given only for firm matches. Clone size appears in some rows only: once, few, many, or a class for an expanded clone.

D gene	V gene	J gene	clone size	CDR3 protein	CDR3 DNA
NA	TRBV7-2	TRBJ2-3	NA	CASSPRATDTQYF	TGTGCCAGCAGCCCACGCGCCACAGATACGCAGTATTTT
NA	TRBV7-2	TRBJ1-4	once	CASSLRWATNEKLFF	TGTGCCAGCAGCTTACGTTGGGCTACTAATGAAAAACTGTTTTTT
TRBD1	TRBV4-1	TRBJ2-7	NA	CASSPGQDLYEQYF	TGCGCCAGCAGCCCGGGACAGGACCTCTACGAGCAGTACTTC
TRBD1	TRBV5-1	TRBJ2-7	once	CASRFQGAVSEQYF	TGCGCCAGCAGATTCCAGGGGGCTGTCTCCGAGCAGTACTTC
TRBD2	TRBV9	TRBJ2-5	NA	CASSGLAGGRGGTQYF	TGTGCCAGCAGCGGACTAGCGGGGGGTCGAGGAGGGACCCAGTACTTC
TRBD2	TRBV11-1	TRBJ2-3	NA	CASSLELAGGRGTQYF	TGTGCCAGCAGCTTAGAACTAGCGGGGGGGCGTGGGACGCAGTATTTT
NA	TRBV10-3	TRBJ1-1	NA	CAISRTENTEAFF	TGTGCCATCAGCCGGACAGAGAACACTGAAGCTTTCTTT
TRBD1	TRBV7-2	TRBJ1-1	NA	CASSLHRQGATLNTEAFF	TGTGCCAGCAGCCTTCACCGACAGGGAGCGACGTTGAACACTGAAGCTTTCTTT
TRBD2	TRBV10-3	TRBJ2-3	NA	CASALTSGGAADTQYF	TGTGCCAGCGCCTTAACTAGCGGGGGGGCGGCAGATACGCAGTATTTT
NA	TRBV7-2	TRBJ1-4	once	CASSLGTLRGEKLFF	TGTGCCAGCAGCCTAGGGACTTTAAGAGGGGAAAAACTGTTTTTT
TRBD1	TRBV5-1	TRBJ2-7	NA	CASSLEAGQDSYEQYF	TGCGCCAGCAGCTTGGAGGCGGGACAGGATTCCTACGAGCAGTACTTC
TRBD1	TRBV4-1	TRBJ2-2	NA	CASSQRDRGFTGELFF	TGCGCCAGCAGCCAGCGGGACAGGGGATTCACCGGGGAGCTGTTTTTT
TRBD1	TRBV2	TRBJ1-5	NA	CASSGDRAGNQPQHF	TGTGCCAGCAGTGGAGACAGGGCTGGCAATCAGCCCCAGCATTTT
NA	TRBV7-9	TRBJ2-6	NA	CASSLRRGSGSGANVLTF	TGTGCCAGCAGCTTACGGAGGGGAAGTGGCTCTGGGGCCAACGTCCTGACTTTC
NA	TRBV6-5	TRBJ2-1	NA	CASSTRGFSHNEQFF	TGTGCCAGCTCAACTCGGGGATTCTCCCACAATGAGCAGTTCTTC
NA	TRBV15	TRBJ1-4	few	CATSKTGTATNEKLFF	TGTGCCACCAGCAAGACCGGGACTGCAACTAATGAAAAACTGTTTTTT
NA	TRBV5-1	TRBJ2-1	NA	CASSLSRDNSYNEQFF	TGCGCCAGCAGCTTGAGCCGGGACAACTCCTACAATGAGCAGTTCTTC
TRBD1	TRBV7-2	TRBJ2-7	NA	CASSQGRTGEQYF	TGTGCCAGCAGCCAGGGCCGGACAGGGGAGCAGTACTTC
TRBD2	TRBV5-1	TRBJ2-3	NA	CASSPGGASGGSTDTQYF	TGCGCCAGCAGCCCGGGAGGGGCTAGCGGGGGAAGCACAGATACGCAGTATTTT
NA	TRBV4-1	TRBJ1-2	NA	CASSQVAGAKDINYGYTF	TGCGCCAGCAGCCAAGTGGCGGGGGCGAAGGACATTAACTATGGCTACACCTTC
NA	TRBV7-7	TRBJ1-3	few	CASSPIGGSGNTIYF	TGTGCTAGCAGCCCCATAGGGGGATCTGGAAACACCATATATTTT
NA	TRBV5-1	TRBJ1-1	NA	CASSLRAGPNTEAFF	TGCGCCAGCAGCCTCCGGGCGGGACCGAACACTGAAGCTTTCTTT
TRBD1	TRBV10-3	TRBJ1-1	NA	CAISRGETEAFF	TGTGCCATCAGCAGGGGGGAAACTGAAGCTTTCTTT
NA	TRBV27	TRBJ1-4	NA	CASSRRYPNEKLFF	TGTGCCAGCAGTCGGAGGTACCCTAATGAAAAACTGTTTTTT
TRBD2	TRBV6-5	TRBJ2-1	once	CASNPSRGGNEQFF	TGTGCCAGCAACCCGTCGCGGGGGGGCAATGAGCAGTTCTTC
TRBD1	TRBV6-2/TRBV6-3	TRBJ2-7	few	CASSHWDRIYEQYF	TGTGCCAGCAGTCATTGGGACAGGATCTACGAGCAGTACTTC
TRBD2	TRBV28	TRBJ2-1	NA	CASSFRGGYNEQFF	TGTGCCAGCAGTTTTCGGGGGGGGTACAATGAGCAGTTCTTC
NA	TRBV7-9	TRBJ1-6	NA	CASSLPGTRNSPLHF	TGTGCCAGCAGCTTACCCGGGACACGTAATTCACCCCTCCACTTT
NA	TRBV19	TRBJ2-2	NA	CASKDLGGASPGELFF	TGTGCCAGCAAGGACTTGGGGGGGGCAAGTCCCGGGGAGCTGTTTTTT
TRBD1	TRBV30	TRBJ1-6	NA	CAWSVTRQGSYNSPLHF	TGTGCCTGGAGTGTTACCCGACAGGGATCCTATAATTCACCCCTCCACTTT
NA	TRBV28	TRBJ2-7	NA	CASSWPGNTYEQYF	TGTGCCAGCAGTTGGCCAGGCAATACCTACGAGCAGTACTTC
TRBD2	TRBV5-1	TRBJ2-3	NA	CASSYGLARSTDTQYF	TGCGCCAGCAGCTACGGACTAGCGAGGAGCACAGATACGCAGTATTTT
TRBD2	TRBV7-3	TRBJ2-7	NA	CASSLLAGGHYEQYF	TGTGCCAGCAGCCTACTCGCGGGGGGGCATTACGAGCAGTACTTC
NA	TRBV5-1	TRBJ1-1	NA	CASSTRTDTEAFF	TGCGCCAGCAGCACTCGGACAGACACTGAAGCTTTCTTT
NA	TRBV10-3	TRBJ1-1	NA	CAIRQGNTEAFF	TGTGCCATCAGACAGGGAAACACTGAAGCTTTCTTT
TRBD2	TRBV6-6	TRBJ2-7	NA	CASSYEASGSGDEQYF	TGTGCCAGCAGTTACGAGGCTAGCGGTAGTGGCGACGAGCAGTACTTC
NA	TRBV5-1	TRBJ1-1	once	CASSFYGDTEAFF	TGCGCCAGCAGCTTCTACGGGGACACTGAAGCTTTCTTT
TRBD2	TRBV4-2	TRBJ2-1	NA	CASSPQSGGAHEQFF	TGTGCCAGCAGCCCTCAGAGCGGGGGGGCCCATGAGCAGTTCTTC